This T cell receptor beta chain is drawn from a study of cytotoxic CD8 clonotypes in ibrutinib-treated CLL. General study results and limits: Clonality grew at ibrutinib response; at progression, it decreased back toward baseline.

TCRdb keeps only in-frame clones here, not all; method: immunoSEQ multiplex PCR. This sample has some 140,000 clones; roughly 80% occur once, and the top ten carry 2.5% to 3.5%. On this clone itself: Its antigen is currently unknown.

Sequences were derived from PBMCs, sampled after 24 months of ibrutinib treatment. This receptor was taken from a human donor with chronic lymphocytic leukemia.

CDR3 nucleotides: TGTGCCAGCAGTTACACCGTCGGGCGGGTCTCCTACGAGCAGTACTTC. Amino acids: CASSYTVGRVSYEQYF. The chain couples TRBV6-6 to TRBJ2-7; the D gene is possibly TRBD2 (5 bases). Trimming took 2 bases from V and 0 from J, leaving 14 bases between them. This CDR3 is 16 amino acids long. CDR1 and CDR2 from the germline V gene are MNHNY and SVGAGI (reference sequence).